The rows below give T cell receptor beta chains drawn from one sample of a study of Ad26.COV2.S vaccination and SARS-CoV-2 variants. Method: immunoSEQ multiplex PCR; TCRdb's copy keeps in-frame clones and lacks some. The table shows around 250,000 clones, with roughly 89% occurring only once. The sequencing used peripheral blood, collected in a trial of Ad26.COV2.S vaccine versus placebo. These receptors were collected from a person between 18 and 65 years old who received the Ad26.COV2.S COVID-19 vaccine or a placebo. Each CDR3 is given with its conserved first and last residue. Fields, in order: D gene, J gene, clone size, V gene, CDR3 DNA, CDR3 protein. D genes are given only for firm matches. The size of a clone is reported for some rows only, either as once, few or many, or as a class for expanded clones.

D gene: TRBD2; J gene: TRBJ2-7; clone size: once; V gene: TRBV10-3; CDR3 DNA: TGTGCCATCAGTGAGCCGGGACTAGCGGGTGAGCAGTACTTC; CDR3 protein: CAISEPGLAGEQYF
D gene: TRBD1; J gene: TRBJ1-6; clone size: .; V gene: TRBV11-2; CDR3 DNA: TGTGCCAGCAGCGGCCCGGGACAGGGGTATTCACCCCTCCACTTT; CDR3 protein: CASSGPGQGYSPLHF
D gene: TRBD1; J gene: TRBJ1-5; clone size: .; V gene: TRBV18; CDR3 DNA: TGTGCCAGCTCACCCTACGACAGGGGCGAAAATCAGCCCCAGCATTTT; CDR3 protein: CASSPYDRGENQPQHF
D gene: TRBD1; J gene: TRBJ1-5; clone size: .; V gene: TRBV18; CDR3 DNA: TGTGCCAGCTCACCACCTGGACAGGTAGATCAGCCCCAGCATTTT; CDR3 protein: CASSPPGQVDQPQHF
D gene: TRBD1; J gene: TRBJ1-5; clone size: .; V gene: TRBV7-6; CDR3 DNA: TGTGCCAGCAGCTCTCTCCGGGACAGTCAGCCCCAGCATTTT; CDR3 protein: CASSSLRDSQPQHF
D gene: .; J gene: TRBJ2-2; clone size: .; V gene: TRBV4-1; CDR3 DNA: TGCGCCAGCAGCGCCCCCCGAGGAGCGAACACCGGGGAGCTGTTTTTT; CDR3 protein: CASSAPRGANTGELFF
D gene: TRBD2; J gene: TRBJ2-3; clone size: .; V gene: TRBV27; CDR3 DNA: TGTGCCAGCGGGACTAGCGGTGCAAGGGAAACTAGCACAGATACGCAGTATTTT; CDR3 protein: CASGTSGARETSTDTQYF
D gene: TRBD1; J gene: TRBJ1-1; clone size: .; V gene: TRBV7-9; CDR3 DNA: TGTGCCAGCAGCTTAGGACAGGGCATGAACACTGAAGCTTTCTTT; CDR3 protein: CASSLGQGMNTEAFF
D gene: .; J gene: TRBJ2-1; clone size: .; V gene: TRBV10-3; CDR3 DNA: TGTGCCATCAGTGAGTGGGACAATGAGCAGTTCTTC; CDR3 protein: CAISEWDNEQFF
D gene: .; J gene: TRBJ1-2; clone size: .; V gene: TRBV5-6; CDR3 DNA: TGTGCCAGCAGCAGGGCCTATGGCTACACCTTC; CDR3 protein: CASSRAYGYTF
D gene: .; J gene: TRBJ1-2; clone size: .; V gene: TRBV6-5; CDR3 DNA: TGTGCCAGCAGTTACAGGGCCGGGAGATGGGGCTACACCTTC; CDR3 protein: CASSYRAGRWGYTF
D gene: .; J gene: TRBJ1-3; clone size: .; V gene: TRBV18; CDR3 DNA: TGTGCCAGCTCCGACGGGGGCACTGGAAACACCATATATTTT; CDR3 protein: CASSDGGTGNTIYF
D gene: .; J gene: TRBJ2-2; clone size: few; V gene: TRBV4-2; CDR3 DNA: TGTGCCAGCAGCCTGAAGTTCAGCGAGAACACCGGGGAGCTGTTTTTT; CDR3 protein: CASSLKFSENTGELFF
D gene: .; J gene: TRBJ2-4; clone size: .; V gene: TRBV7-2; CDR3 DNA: TGTGCCAGCAGCCTGGGGAAGGGATCGATAGCCAAAAACATTCAGTACTTC; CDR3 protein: CASSLGKGSIAKNIQYF
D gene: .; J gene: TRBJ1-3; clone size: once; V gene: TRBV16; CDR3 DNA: TGTGCCAGCAGCCGAGGGGTACCTGGAAACACCATATATTTT; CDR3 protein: CASSRGVPGNTIYF
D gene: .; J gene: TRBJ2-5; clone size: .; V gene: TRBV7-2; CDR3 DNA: TGTGCCAGCAGCGTGGGTTCGTGGCCCCAAGAGACCCAGTACTTC; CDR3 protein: CASSVGSWPQETQYF